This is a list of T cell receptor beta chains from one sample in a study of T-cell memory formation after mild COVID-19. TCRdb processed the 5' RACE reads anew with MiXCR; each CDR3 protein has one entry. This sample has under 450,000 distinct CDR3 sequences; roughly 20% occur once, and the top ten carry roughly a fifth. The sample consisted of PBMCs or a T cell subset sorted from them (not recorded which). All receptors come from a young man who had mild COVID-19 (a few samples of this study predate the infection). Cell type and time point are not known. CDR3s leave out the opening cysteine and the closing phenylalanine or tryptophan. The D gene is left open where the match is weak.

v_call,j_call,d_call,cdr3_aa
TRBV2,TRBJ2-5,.,ASSERLRGDQETQY
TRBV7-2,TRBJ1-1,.,ASSFGGHRNTEAF
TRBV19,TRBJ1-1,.,ASTAARLTEAF
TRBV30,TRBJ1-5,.,AWSDTNQPQH
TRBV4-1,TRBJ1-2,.,ASSQDAAGTYGYT
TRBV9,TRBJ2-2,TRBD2,ASSAGTSAAGELF
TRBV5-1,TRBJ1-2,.,ASRGQGSYT
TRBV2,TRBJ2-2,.,ATGAWRAGELF
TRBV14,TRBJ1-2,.,ASSQGQPPYGYT
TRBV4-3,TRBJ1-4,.,ASSQVPPAGDTTNEKLF
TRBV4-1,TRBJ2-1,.,ASSQDWAEEYNEQF
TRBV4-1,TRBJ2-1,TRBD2,ASSQDSGGGSYNEQF
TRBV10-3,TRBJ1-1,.,AITPGAQTEAF
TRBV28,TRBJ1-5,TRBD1,ASSLPLYRGQPQH
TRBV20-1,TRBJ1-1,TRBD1,SARHLPGQGLNTEAF
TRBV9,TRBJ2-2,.,ASSVAGGLRELF
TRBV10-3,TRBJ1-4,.,AISERLSEKLF
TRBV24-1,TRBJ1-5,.,ATSDGISNQPQH
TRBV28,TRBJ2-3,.,AGGAANTQY
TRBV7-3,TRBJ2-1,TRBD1,ASSQYRGNEQF
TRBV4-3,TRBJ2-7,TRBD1,ASSHSGQGAYEQY
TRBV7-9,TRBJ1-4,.,ASSPLADNEKLF
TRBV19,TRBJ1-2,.,ASSIDGNYGYT
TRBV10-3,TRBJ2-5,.,AIRAQGGQETQY
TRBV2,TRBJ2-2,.,ASRPQGAGELF
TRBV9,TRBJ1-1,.,ASSVVGPKGEAF
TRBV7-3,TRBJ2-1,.,ASSPQGGEQF
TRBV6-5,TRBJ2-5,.,ASSEGPGQETQY
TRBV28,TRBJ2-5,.,ASSLHRGPKGETQY
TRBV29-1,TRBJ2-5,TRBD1,SVEELDRGPETQY
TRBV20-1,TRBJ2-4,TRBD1,SAPDRGPQNIQY
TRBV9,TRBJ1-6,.,ASTLGEGSPLH
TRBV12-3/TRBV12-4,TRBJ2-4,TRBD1,ASRLTGSAKNIQY
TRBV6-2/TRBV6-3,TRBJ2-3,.,ASSPPTRITDTQY
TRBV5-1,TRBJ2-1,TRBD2,ASSFRSTSGPYNEQF
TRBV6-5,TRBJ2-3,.,ASSYGSTADTQY